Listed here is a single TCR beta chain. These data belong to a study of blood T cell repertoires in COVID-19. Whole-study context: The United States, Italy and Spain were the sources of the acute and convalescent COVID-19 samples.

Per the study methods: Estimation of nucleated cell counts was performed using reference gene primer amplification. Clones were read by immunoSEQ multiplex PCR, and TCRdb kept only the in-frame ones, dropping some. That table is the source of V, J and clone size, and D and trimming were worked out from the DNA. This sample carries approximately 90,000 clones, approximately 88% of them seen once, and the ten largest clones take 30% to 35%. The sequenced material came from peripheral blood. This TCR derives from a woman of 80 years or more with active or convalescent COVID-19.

CDR3 region: CASSGQPVNTEAFF. The CDR3 DNA is TGTGCCAGCAGTGGACAGCCAGTGAACACTGAAGCTTTCTTT. The J gene is TRBJ1-1, the V gene TRBV28; TRBD1 is a possible D gene (6 bases). The CDR3 loop spans 14 amino acids. Germline V lookup: CDR1 MDHEN, CDR2 SYDVKM. Trimming stripped 5 bases from V and 0 bases from J, with 10 bases between. Looking up the rest from reference TRBV28 and TRBJ1-1 gives the full variable domain: DVKVTQSSRYLVKRTGEKVFLECVQDMDHENMFWYRQDPGLGLRLIYFSYDVKMKEKGDIPEGYSVSREKKERFSLILESASTNQTSMYLCASSGQPVNTEAFFGQGTRLTVV.